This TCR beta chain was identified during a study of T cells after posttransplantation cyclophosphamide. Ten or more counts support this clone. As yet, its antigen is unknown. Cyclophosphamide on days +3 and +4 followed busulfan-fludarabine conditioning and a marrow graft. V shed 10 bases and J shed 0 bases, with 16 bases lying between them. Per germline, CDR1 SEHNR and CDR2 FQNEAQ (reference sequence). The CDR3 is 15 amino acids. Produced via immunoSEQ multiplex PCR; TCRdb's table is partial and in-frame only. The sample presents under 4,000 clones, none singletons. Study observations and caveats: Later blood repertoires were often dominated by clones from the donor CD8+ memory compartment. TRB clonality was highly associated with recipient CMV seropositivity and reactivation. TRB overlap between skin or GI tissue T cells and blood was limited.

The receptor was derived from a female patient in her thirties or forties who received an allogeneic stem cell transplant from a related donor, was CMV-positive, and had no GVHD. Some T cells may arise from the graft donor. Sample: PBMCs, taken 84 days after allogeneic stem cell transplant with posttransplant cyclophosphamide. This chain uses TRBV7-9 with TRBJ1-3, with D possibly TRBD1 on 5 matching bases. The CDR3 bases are TGTGCCATTAGCGGCGGGGCCCTCTCTGGAAACACCATATATTTT. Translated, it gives CAISGGALSGNTIYF. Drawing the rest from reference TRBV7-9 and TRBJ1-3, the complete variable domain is DTGVSQNPRHKITKRGQNVTFRCDPISEHNRLYWYRQTLGQGPEFLTYFQNEAQLEKSRLLSDRFSAERPKGSFSTLEIQRTEQGDSAMYLCAISGGALSGNTIYFGEGSWLTVV.